A single sample gave rise to the 8 T cell receptor beta chains below, sequenced in a study of blood T cells in healthy people across ages. A sample-barcoded 5' primer and a J-beta primer mix were used in a second PCR of about 7 to 11 cycles. TCRdb recomputed calls from the 5' RACE reads with MiXCR, one row per CDR3 protein. The sample lists approximately 810,000 distinct CDR3 sequences; around 30% were seen once. Sequencing was done on a sample of blood. The receptors derive from a woman of 80 years or more in good health.

This clonotype was picked up many times. This chain connects TRBV3-1 to TRBJ2-7; unclear D gene. Trimming stripped 2 bases from V and 4 bases from J, with 21 bases between. Germline CDR1 reads LGHDT; CDR2 reads YNNKEL (reference sequence). The CDR3 loop spans 17 amino acids. As DNA, the CDR3 is TGTGCCAGCAGCCAAAGATCCCGGGTTTTTGGAAGATACGAGCAGTACTTC. Amino acid sequence: CASSQRSRVFGRYEQYF.

On this clonotype: A much larger clone sits a single nucleotide away, making a read error possible. This chain uses TRBV7-2 with TRBJ2-3; D may be TRBD1 (6 bases). This CDR3 is built from 15 residues. Germline V gene lookup returns CDR1 SGHTA and CDR2 FQGNSA. The CDR3 sequence: CASSLARQDTATQYF. The CDR3 DNA follows: TGTGCCAGCAGCTTAGCGCGACAGGACACAGCTACGCAGTATTTT.

This clonotype was detected many times. The chain couples TRBV2 to TRBJ2-7; D possibly corresponds to TRBD1 (6 bases). V shed 7 bases and J shed 5 bases, with 15 bases lying between them. The CDR3 spans 13 residues. Germline CDR1 reads SNHLY; CDR2 reads FYNNEI. The CDR3 sequence: CASKRGQWDEQYF. The CDR3 region has the DNA TGTGCCAGCAAACGTGGACAGTGGGACGAGCAGTACTTC.

The count of this clonotype is one. The chain joins TRBV5-1 to TRBJ2-5; either TRBD1 or TRBD2 may supply D (6 bases each). Trimming stripped 1 base from V and 13 bases from J, with 29 bases between. The CDR3 totals 17 residues. Germline V gene sequence: CDR1 SGHRS, CDR2 YFSETQ. The DNA for the CDR3 is TGCGCCAGCAGCTTGCTAGCACAGGGAGGAGGAAAAAACATTCGGTACTTC. Translated: CASSLLAQGGGKNIRYF.

Concerning this clonotype: A much larger clone lies one base from this, so it may be a read error. The V and J genes are TRBV30 and TRBJ2-1; 12 positions agree with TRBD2. Germline CDR1 and CDR2: GTSNPN and SVGIG (reference sequence). CDR3 length: 16 residues. J lost 10 bases, V lost 5 bases, and 15 bases had no gene match. The CDR3 sequence: CAWGDPRLAGVVEQFF. The CDR3 DNA follows: TGTGCCTGGGGTGATCCACGACTAGCGGGGGTAGTAGAGCAGTTCTTC.

This clonotype was seen more than once but under ten times. The rearrangement links TRBV7-9 to TRBJ1-5; weak D call: TRBD1 (5 bases). The CDR3 is 15 residues long. V lost 4 bases and J 4 bases, leaving 14 bases between the germline ends. Germline values: CDR1 SEHNR, CDR2 FQNEAQ (reference sequence). In DNA, the CDR3 is TGTGCCAGCAGCTCCCACGGGACGGTGAATCAGCCCCAGCATTTT. Protein: CASSSHGTVNQPQHF.

The V and J genes are TRBV6-6 and TRBJ2-2; tentative D call: TRBD2 (7 bases). V gave up 6 bases and J gave up 4 bases, with 12 bases separating them. CDR1 is MNHNY and CDR2 is SVGAGI in the germline V gene (reference sequence). The CDR3 has 14 residues. The CDR3 sequence: CASRPGGATGELFF. The CDR3 nucleotides are TGTGCCAGCAGGCCTGGGGGGGCCACCGGGGAGCTGTTTTTT.

The CDR3: CASSKPEVFEQYF. Here the CDR3 DNA reads TGTGCCAGCAGCAAACCAGAGGTCTTCGAGCAGTACTTC. The genes are TRBV28 and TRBJ2-4; no firm D call. The DNA matches TRBJ2-7 better at its end, which makes the J call doubtful. CDR1 MDHEN and CDR2 SYDVKM come from the germline V gene. The CDR3 covers 13 residues.